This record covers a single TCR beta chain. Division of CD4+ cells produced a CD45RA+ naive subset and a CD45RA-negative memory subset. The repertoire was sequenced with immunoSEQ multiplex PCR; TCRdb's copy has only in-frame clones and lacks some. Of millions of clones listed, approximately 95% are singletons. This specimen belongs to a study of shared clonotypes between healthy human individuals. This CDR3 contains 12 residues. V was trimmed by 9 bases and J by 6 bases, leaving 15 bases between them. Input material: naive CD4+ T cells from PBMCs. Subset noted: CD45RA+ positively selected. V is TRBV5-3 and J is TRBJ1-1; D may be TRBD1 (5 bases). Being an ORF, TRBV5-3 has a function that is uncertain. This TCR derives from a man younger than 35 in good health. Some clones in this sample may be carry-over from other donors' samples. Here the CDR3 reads CATPREFAEAFF. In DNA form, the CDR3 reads TGTGCCACCCCCAGGGAATTCGCTGAAGCTTTCTTT.